This TCR beta chain was sequenced during a study of technical replicates of blood from a handful of donors. Profiling relied on immunoSEQ multiplex PCR, and the TCRdb table lists in-frame clones only, not all of them. Of 100,000 or so clones in the sample, 95% to 97% are singletons; the top ten hold under 0.45%. V lost 5 bases, J lost 4 bases, and 9 bases lay in between. The CDR3 has 12 residues. CDR1 and CDR2 (germline): MNHEY, SMNVEV (reference sequence). The rearrangement links TRBV27 to TRBJ2-7; D is unresolved. Material: T cells isolated from PBMCs. The sequence was obtained from a human donor in good health. The CDR3 bases are TGTGCCAGCAGTAGTAGCCGGTACGAGCAGTACTTC. It codes for CASSSSRYEQYF.